Below are 27 T cell receptor beta chains sequenced from a single sample in a study of human T cells and chemical hapten exposure. Using its own MiXCR run on the RACE reads, TCRdb lists one record per CDR3 protein. Counted here are some 91,000 distinct CDR3 sequences, under 15% occurring once; the ten biggest clones make up roughly 2%. Described time point: patch test 1, 2 weeks after DPC sensitization. Described treatment: therapeutic diphenylcyclopropenone sensitization with weekly scalp DPC. Sequencing used whole blood, obtained in connection with sensitization to the hapten diphenylcyclopropenone (DPC). Source of these receptors: a woman in her forties with alopecia areata. Some clones in this sample may be carry-over from other donors' samples.

This clonotype was seen at least ten times. The chain carries TRBV7-8 and TRBJ1-1, with no clear D. The V end lost 1 base, the J end lost 5 bases, and 11 bases lay between the germline ends. The CDR3 runs 14 residues. Per germline, CDR1 SGHVS and CDR2 FQNEAQ. The CDR3 bases are TGTGCCAGCAGCTTAGTCGCCTTGGGGACTGAAGCTTTCTTT. Encoded protein: CASSLVALGTEAFF.

The rearrangement links TRBV20-1 to TRBJ2-3, with D unclear. The germline CDR1 and CDR2 sequences are DFQATT and SNEGSKA (reference sequence). This CDR3 contains 14 residues. Deletions cut 0 bases from V and 6 bases from J, with 13 bases between. CDR3 DNA sequence: TGCAGTGCTAGAGACCAGACTGGGCCGGATACGCAGTATTTT. Protein: CSARDQTGPDTQYF.

A few counts support this clonotype. V and J are TRBV6-5 and TRBJ2-3; D gene unclear. Germline CDR1 and CDR2: MNHEY and SVGAGI. Trimming cost V 3 bases and J 6 bases, with 13 bases left between them. The CDR3 is 14 residues long. CDR3 amino acids: CASSYGGPEDTQYF. The CDR3 DNA sequence: TGTGCCAGCAGTTATGGCGGACCAGAGGATACGCAGTATTTT.

This chain uses TRBV7-9 with TRBJ2-3; 7 nucleotides align to TRBD1. This CDR3 region has 15 residues. CDR1 and CDR2 from the germline V gene are SEHNR and FQNEAQ (reference sequence). Trimming took 3 bases from V and 3 from J; bases not matched to a gene: 6. The CDR3 reads CASSLDSGQTDTQYF. The CDR3 region has the DNA TGTGCCAGCAGCTTGGACTCGGGACAGACAGATACGCAGTATTTT.

The chain recombines TRBV28 with TRBJ2-7; weak D call: TRBD1 (6 bases). In germline, CDR1 is MDHEN, CDR2 SYDVKM. V lost 6 bases to trimming and J lost 13 bases, with 16 bases between them. This CDR3 is 11 amino acids long. This CDR3 reads CASRGAFPSYF. The CDR3 bases are TGTGCCAGCAGGGGGGCTTTTCCCTCCTACTTC.

The sample holds a few counts of this clonotype. This chain connects TRBV28 to TRBJ1-1; the match to TRBD1 covers 7 bases. Losses at the gene ends were 6 bases for V and 5 bases for J; bases not matched to a gene: 3. The CDR3 sequence is 12 residues long. Germline V gives CDR1 MDHEN, CDR2 SYDVKM. As DNA, the CDR3 is TGTGCCAGCAGACCACAGGGGACTGAAGCTTTCTTT. Residues: CASRPQGTEAFF.

In its sample, this clonotype was seen many times. J is TRBJ2-2 and V is TRBV15; 9 bases line up with TRBD1. Germline V gene sequence: CDR1 LNHNV, CDR2 YYDKDF (reference sequence). With 5 bases clipped from V and 2 bases from J, the junction kept 12 bases outside the gene matches. CDR3 length: 18 residues. CDR3 sequence: CATSDPDRGKSNTGELFF. The CDR3 coding sequence is TGTGCCACCAGCGATCCGGACAGGGGCAAAAGTAACACCGGGGAGCTGTTTTTT.

This rearrangement joins TRBV6-5 to TRBJ2-7, with D possibly TRBD1 on 5 matching bases. V was pared by 0 bases and J by 3 bases, with 12 bases between. The CDR3 runs 15 residues. Per germline, CDR1 MNHEY and CDR2 SVGAGI. This CDR3 reads CASSYSTQGFYEQYF. For the CDR3, the DNA is TGTGCCAGCAGTTACTCGACCCAGGGATTCTACGAGCAGTACTTC.

This clonotype was observed many times. V gene TRBV4-3 combines with J gene TRBJ2-7; TRBD1 might be the D (5 bases). Trimming took off 0 bases at V and 3 bases at J, with 15 bases between the two ends. This CDR3 has 16 residues. Germline V CDR1 and CDR2: LGHNA, YSLEER. The DNA for the CDR3 is TGCGCCAGCAGCCAAGATTACACGGACACGATCTACGAGCAGTACTTC. It yields the protein CASSQDYTDTIYEQYF.

The chain combines TRBV6-1 with TRBJ2-3, with D perhaps matching TRBD2 (6 bases). The CDR3 covers 15 residues. V was trimmed by 8 bases and J by 0 bases, leaving 15 bases between them. Germline V gives CDR1 MNHNS, CDR2 SASEGT. The CDR3 loop reads CASEGGDLSTDTQYF. The CDR3 bases are TGTGCCAGCGAGGGCGGGGACCTAAGCACAGATACGCAGTATTTT.

The chain uses TRBV6-2 or TRBV6-3 and TRBJ2-7, with no clear D. Germline CDR1 MNHEY, CDR2 SVGEGT. The V end lost 2 bases, the J end lost 6 bases, and 11 bases lay between the germline ends. The CDR3 has 13 amino acids. The CDR3 sequence: CASSYLTESEQYF. For the CDR3, the DNA is TGTGCCAGCAGTTACCTTACGGAGTCCGAGCAGTACTTC.

This clonotype was recorded a few times. The rearrangement links TRBV4-2 to TRBJ2-3; D gene uncertain. Trimming took 1 base from V and 2 from J, leaving 10 bases between them. CDR3 size: 15 residues. CDR1 is LGHNA and CDR2 is YNFKEQ in the germline V gene. CDR3 sequence: CASSQGFYLTDTQYF. CDR3 nucleotide sequence: TGTGCCAGCAGCCAAGGGTTCTACCTCACAGATACGCAGTATTTT.

This clonotype showed up just a few times. This chain links TRBV2 with TRBJ2-1, with D uncertain. Germline values: CDR1 SNHLY, CDR2 FYNNEI. Trimming removed 10 bases at V and 3 bases at J, with 16 bases between. The CDR3 totals 14 residues. CDR3 in amino acids: CATRRVSIYNEQFF. In nucleotides, the CDR3 is TGTGCCACCCGAAGGGTCTCTATCTACAATGAGCAGTTCTTC.

V gene TRBV7-6 combines with J gene TRBJ2-6; D unclear. The germline V gene encodes CDR1 SGHVS and CDR2 FNYEAQ. Trimming took 5 bases from V and 0 from J, leaving 8 bases between them. The CDR3 spans 15 residues. The CDR3 protein is CASSHSFSGANVLTF. In nucleotides, the CDR3 is TGTGCCAGCAGCCACAGTTTCTCTGGGGCCAACGTCCTGACTTTC.

This clonotype was detected many times. The V and J genes are TRBV6-1 and TRBJ2-2; D is unresolved. V was clipped by 4 bases and J by 7 bases, with 7 bases between them. The germline gives CDR1 MNHNS, CDR2 SASEGT. The length of the CDR3 is 12 residues. The CDR3 DNA reads as TGTGCCAGCAGTGTATGGGGCGGGGAGCTGTTTTTT. Amino acid sequence: CASSVWGGELFF.

This clonotype came up many times. The V call is TRBV7-6, the J call TRBJ2-2, with 10 bases matching TRBD2. The V segment lost 2 bases and the J segment 7 bases; nucleotides outside the gene matches: 10. The CDR3 runs to 17 residues. Germline V CDR1 and CDR2: SGHVS, FNYEAQ. CDR3 sequence: CASSLIPLAGVSGELFF. For the CDR3, the DNA is TGTGCCAGCAGCTTAATTCCTCTAGCGGGAGTAAGCGGGGAGCTGTTTTTT.

The chain combines TRBV28 with TRBJ2-1; 9 positions match TRBD1. Germline V lookup: CDR1 MDHEN, CDR2 SYDVKM. With 6 bases clipped from V and 8 bases from J, the junction kept 8 bases outside the gene matches. The CDR3 covers 14 residues. CDR3 residues: CASRDRGSVDEQFF. The CDR3 bases are TGTGCCAGCAGAGACAGGGGGTCTGTTGATGAGCAGTTCTTC.

In this sample, this clonotype turned up many times. V usage is TRBV19 and J usage is TRBJ2-7; unclear D gene. This CDR3 comprises 13 residues. CDR1 LNHDA and CDR2 SQIVND come from the germline V gene (reference sequence). V shed 3 bases and J shed 3 bases, with 9 bases lying between them. The CDR3 DNA sequence: TGTGCCAGTAGTATTGCAGGAGACTACGAGCAGTACTTC. It codes for CASSIAGDYEQYF. Together with reference TRBV19 and TRBJ2-7, the CDR3 gives the full variable domain: DGGITQSPKYLFRKEGQNVTLSCEQNLNHDAMYWYRQDPGQGLRLIYYSQIVNDFQKGDIAEGYSVSREKKESFPLTVTSAQKNPTAFYLCASSIAGDYEQYFGPGTRLTVT.

The chain recombines TRBV7-2 with TRBJ2-3; D assignment may be TRBD1 or TRBD2 (7 bases each). The CDR3 spans 12 residues. V shed 5 bases and J shed 13 bases, with 16 bases lying between them. Germline assignment: CDR1 SGHTA and CDR2 FQGNSA. The CDR3 loop is CASSEGTAGKYF. The CDR3 bases are TGTGCCAGCAGCGAAGGGACAGCGGGGAAGTATTTT.

This chain links TRBV28 with TRBJ2-7; 7 nucleotides agree with TRBD1. This CDR3 is built from 14 residues. Germline trimming cut 4 bases from V and 7 bases from J; bases unmatched to any gene: 10. Germline CDR1 and CDR2: MDHEN and SYDVKM. The CDR3 DNA sequence: TGTGCCAGCAGTTCGGGACAGCGAACCAAAGAGCAGTACTTC. Translation: CASSSGQRTKEQYF. Complete variable domain (other parts from reference TRBV28 and TRBJ2-7): DVKVTQSSRYLVKRTGEKVFLECVQDMDHENMFWYRQDPGLGLRLIYFSYDVKMKEKGDIPEGYSVSREKKERFSLILESASTNQTSMYLCASSSGQRTKEQYFGPGTRLTVT.

This clonotype was picked up one time. This sequence joins TRBV7-9 and TRBJ2-1; maybe TRBD2 (6 bases). CDR3 size: 14 residues. The germline V gene has CDR1 SEHNR and CDR2 FQNEAQ (reference sequence). Trimming removed 6 bases from V and 5 bases from J, with 14 bases in between. The CDR3 DNA follows: TGTGCCAGCAGTTCGGGAGTTGTGAACAATGAGCAGTTCTTC. Protein sequence: CASSSGVVNNEQFF.

The CDR3 nucleotides are TGTGCCAGCAGCCATGGTGCTAGCGGATACACCGGGGAGCTGTTTTTT. It specifies CASSHGASGYTGELFF. The rearrangement joins TRBV3-1 to TRBJ2-2, with 7 bases lining up with TRBD2. The junction had 7 bases not matched to a gene; V was cut back by 3 bases and J by 3 bases. Germline CDR1 reads LGHDT; CDR2 reads YNNKEL (reference sequence). The CDR3 runs to 16 residues.

In its sample, this clonotype was seen many times. V gene TRBV6-1 combines with J gene TRBJ2-1; 12 nucleotides agree with TRBD2. V lost 4 bases and J lost 4; bases outside the gene matches: 2. Germline V gene sequence: CDR1 MNHNS, CDR2 SASEGT. There are 15 residues in the CDR3. CDR3 in amino acids: CASSAGLAGYNEQFF. CDR3 DNA sequence: TGTGCCAGCAGTGCCGGACTAGCGGGGTACAATGAGCAGTTCTTC.

This clonotype was recorded many times. The chain recombines TRBV28 with TRBJ2-7; maybe TRBD2 (6 bases). This CDR3 region has 15 residues. CDR1 is MDHEN, CDR2 SYDVKM, per germline. Trimming took off 4 bases at V and 1 base at J, with 14 bases between the two ends. CDR3 DNA: TGTGCCAGCAGTTCGCCGGGAGTTCGGTCCTACGAGCAGTACTTC. Protein: CASSSPGVRSYEQYF. Together with reference TRBV28 and TRBJ2-7, the CDR3 gives the full variable domain: DVKVTQSSRYLVKRTGEKVFLECVQDMDHENMFWYRQDPGLGLRLIYFSYDVKMKEKGDIPEGYSVSREKKERFSLILESASTNQTSMYLCASSSPGVRSYEQYFGPGTRLTVT.

The genes are TRBV28 and TRBJ1-4; the match to TRBD1 covers 9 bases. V lost 5 bases and J lost 7; bases outside the gene matches: 5. Germline values: CDR1 MDHEN, CDR2 SYDVKM. The CDR3 is 14 residues long. In nucleotides, the CDR3 is TGTGCCAGCAGTATTCCGGGACAGGGTGAAAAACTGTTTTTT. It codes for CASSIPGQGEKLFF. Supplemented by reference TRBV28 and TRBJ1-4, the full variable domain reads DVKVTQSSRYLVKRTGEKVFLECVQDMDHENMFWYRQDPGLGLRLIYFSYDVKMKEKGDIPEGYSVSREKKERFSLILESASTNQTSMYLCASSIPGQGEKLFFGSGTQLSVL.

V usage is TRBV29-1 and J usage is TRBJ2-1; D is unclear. Germline V gene data show CDR1 as SQVTM and CDR2 as ANQGSEA. This CDR3 is built from 11 residues. The V end lost 4 bases, the J end lost 4 bases, and 5 bases lay between the germline ends. In DNA form, the CDR3 reads TGCAGCGTTGCACTGTACAATGAGCAGTTCTTC. This sequence encodes CSVALYNEQFF.

This clonotype was seen ten or more times. V is TRBV24-1 and J is TRBJ1-1; D is uncertain. Germline CDR1 is KGHDR and CDR2 is SFDVKD. The V end was cut by 0 bases, the J end by 8 bases, with 6 bases between. This CDR3 is 12 amino acids long. The CDR3 DNA reads as TGTGCCACCAGTGATTTGAGCTCAGAAGCTTTCTTT. It yields the protein CATSDLSSEAFF.